The following is a T cell receptor (beta chain) sequence with its context. Its target is not known. These data originate in a study of vaccination and CD4 T cells after COVID-19. Study summary: Mild disease affected roughly 9 convalescent patients and severe disease one, all SARS-CoV-2 positive by nasal swab PCR. Two doses of either BNT162b2 or mRNA-1273 vaccine were given to participants. At days 161 to 241 post-vaccination, as well as at day 14, a few convalescent patients were sampled.

General observations from the study: Convalescent patients studied were relatively few, and early post-infection timepoints were absent.

In TCRdb, the PCR reads were re-called with MiXCR into one record per CDR3 protein. The sample holds about 29,000 distinct CDR3 sequences; almost 50% are singletons and the top ten take about 5.8%. The CDR3 covers 14 residues. The germline V gene has CDR1 DFQATT and CDR2 SNEGSKA (reference sequence). Trimming took off 3 bases at V and 6 bases at J, with 14 bases between the two ends. Sample time point: late sampling 161 to 241 days after vaccination in a few convalescent patients. Sequencing was performed on CD4+ T cells from blood, taken about 7 months after SARS-CoV-2 vaccination. This TCR derives from a human donor who had recovered from COVID-19. The rearrangement links TRBV20-1 to TRBJ1-4; no reliable D call. CDR3 loop: CSASYPEGDEKLFF. The DNA for the CDR3 is TGCAGTGCTAGTTACCCTGAGGGTGATGAAAAACTGTTTTTT.